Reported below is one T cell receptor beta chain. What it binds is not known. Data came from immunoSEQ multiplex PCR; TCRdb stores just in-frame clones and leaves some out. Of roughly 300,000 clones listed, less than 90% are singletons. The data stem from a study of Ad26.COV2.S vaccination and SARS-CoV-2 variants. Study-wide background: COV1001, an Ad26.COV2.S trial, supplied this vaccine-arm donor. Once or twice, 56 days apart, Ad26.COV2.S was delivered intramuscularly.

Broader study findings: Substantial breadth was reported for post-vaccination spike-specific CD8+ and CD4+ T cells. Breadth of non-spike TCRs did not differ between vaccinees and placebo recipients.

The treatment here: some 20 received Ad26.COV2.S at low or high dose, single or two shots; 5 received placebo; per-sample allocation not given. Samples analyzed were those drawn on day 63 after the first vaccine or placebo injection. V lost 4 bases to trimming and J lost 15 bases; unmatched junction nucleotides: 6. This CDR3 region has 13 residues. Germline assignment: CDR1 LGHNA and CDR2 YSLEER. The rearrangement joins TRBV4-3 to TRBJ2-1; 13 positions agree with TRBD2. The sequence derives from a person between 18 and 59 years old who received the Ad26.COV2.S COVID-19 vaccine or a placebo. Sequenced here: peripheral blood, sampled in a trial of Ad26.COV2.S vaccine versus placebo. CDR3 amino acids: CASSPGLAGVGFF. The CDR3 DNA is TGCGCCAGCAGCCCCGGACTAGCGGGGGTGGGGTTCTTC.